Sequencing of this T cell receptor beta chain was carried out in a study of PD-1 blockade in mismatch repair-deficient tumors. At the level of the study: Enrolled about 2012-2016, patients had progressing, pretreated mismatch repair-deficient cancers of approximately 13 types. Study observations and caveats: After pembrolizumab, tumor-resident clones rose rapidly, then generally contracted before radiologic responses.

Libraries were prepared by immunoSEQ multiplex PCR; TCRdb keeps only in-frame clonotypes and omits some of them. The sample records around 100,000 clones, around 80% being singletons. Trimming removed 6 bases at V and 0 bases at J, with 12 bases between. The CDR3 totals 14 residues. Germline V gives CDR1 SGHVS, CDR2 FNYEAQ. Three pembrolizumab responders had their TCRs sequenced. Concerning this clone: What it recognizes is unknown.

The origin of this receptor is an adult with mismatch repair-deficient cancer. The material was peripheral blood, obtained approximately 64 weeks after starting pembrolizumab. The V gene is TRBV7-6, the J gene TRBJ2-7; a possible D gene is TRBD1 (5 bases). CDR3 region: CASRRAQGSYEQYF. CDR3 DNA: TGTGCCAGCAGACGAGCCCAGGGCTCCTACGAGCAGTACTTC.